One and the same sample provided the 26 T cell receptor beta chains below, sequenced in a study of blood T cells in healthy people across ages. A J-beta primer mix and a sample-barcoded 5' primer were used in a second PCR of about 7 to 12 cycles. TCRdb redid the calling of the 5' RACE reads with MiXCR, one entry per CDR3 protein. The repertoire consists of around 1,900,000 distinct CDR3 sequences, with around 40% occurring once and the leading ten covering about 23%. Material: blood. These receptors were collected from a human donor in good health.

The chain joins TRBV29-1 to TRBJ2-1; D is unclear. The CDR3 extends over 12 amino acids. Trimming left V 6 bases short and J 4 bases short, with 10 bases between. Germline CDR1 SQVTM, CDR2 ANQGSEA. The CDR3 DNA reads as TGCAGCGTCCCTCTACGGTACAATGAGCAGTTCTTC. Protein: CSVPLRYNEQFF.

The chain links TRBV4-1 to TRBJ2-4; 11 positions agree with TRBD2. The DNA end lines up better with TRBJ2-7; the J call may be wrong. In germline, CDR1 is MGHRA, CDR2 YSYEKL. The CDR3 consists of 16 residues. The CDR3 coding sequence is TGCGCCAGCAGCCATTTAGGGGGACTAGCGGCCTACGAGCAGTACTTC. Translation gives CASSHLGGLAAYEQYF.

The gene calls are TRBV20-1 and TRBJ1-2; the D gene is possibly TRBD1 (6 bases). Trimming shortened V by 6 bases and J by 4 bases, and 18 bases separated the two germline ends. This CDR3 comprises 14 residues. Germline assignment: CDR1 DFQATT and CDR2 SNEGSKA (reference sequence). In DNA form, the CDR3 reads TGCAGTGCGGGAGGGGGGACCCTACTCTATGGCTACACCTTC. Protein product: CSAGGGTLLYGYTF.

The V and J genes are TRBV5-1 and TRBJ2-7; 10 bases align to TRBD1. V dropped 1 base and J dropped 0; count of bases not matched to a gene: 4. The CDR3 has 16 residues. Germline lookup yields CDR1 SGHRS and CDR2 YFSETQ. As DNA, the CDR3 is TGCGCCAGCAGCTTGTCCGGGACAGGGGCCTCCTACGAGCAGTACTTC. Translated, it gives CASSLSGTGASYEQYF.

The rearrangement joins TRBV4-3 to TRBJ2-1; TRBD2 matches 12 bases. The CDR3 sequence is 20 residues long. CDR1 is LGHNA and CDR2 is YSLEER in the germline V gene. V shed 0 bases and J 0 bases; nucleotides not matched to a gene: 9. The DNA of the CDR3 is TGCGCCAGCAGCCAAGAATACCTAGCGGGGGGGAAGAGCTCCTACAATGAGCAGTTCTTC. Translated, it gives CASSQEYLAGGKSSYNEQFF.

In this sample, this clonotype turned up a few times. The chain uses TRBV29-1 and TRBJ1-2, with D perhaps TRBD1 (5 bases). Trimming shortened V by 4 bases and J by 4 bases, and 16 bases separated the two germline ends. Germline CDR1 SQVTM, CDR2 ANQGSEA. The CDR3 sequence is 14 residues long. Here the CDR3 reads CSVGRMGEAYGYTF. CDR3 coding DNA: TGCAGCGTTGGGCGGATGGGGGAAGCCTATGGCTACACCTTC.

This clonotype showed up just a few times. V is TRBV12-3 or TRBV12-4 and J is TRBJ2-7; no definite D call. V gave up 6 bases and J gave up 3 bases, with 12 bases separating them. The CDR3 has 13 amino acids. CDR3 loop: CASSRGRNYEQYF. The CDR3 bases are TGTGCCAGCAGCCGAGGCAGGAACTACGAGCAGTACTTC.

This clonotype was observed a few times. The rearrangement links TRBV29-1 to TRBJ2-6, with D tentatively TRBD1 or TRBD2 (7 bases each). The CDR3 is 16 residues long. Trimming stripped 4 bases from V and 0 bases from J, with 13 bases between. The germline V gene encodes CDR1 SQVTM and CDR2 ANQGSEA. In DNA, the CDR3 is TGCAGCGTTGGGGGGGAGGGGGCCTCTGGGGCCAACGTCCTGACTTTC. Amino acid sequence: CSVGGEGASGANVLTF. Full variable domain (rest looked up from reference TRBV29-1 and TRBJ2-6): SAVISQKPSRDICQRGTSLTIQCQVDSQVTMMFWYRQQPGQSLTLIATANQGSEATYESGFVIDKFPISRPNLTFSTLTVSNMSPEDSSIYLCSVGGEGASGANVLTFGAGSRLTVL.

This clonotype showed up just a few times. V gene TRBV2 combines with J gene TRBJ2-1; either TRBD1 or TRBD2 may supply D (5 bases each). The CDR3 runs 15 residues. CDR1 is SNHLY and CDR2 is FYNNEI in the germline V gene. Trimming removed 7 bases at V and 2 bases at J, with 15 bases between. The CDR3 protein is CASMRAGGPYNEQFF. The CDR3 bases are TGTGCCAGCATGCGAGCTGGGGGTCCCTACAATGAGCAGTTCTTC.

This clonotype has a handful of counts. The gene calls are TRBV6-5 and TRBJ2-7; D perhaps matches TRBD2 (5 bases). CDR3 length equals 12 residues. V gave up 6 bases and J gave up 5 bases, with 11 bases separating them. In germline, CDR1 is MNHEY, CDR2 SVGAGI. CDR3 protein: CASRAEGHEQYF. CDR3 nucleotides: TGTGCCAGCAGGGCCGAGGGCCACGAGCAGTACTTC.

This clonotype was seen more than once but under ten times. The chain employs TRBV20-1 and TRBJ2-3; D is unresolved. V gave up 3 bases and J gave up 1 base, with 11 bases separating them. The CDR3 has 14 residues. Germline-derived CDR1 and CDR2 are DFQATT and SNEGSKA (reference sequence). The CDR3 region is CSASKTDGTDTQYF. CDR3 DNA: TGCAGTGCTAGCAAAACGGACGGCACAGATACGCAGTATTTT.

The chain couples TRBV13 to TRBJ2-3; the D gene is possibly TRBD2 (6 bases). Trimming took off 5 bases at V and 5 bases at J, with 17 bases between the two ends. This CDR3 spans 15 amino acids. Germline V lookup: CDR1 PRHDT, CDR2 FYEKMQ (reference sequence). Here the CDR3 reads CASSLENTGEDTQYF. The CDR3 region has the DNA TGTGCCAGCAGCCTCGAGAATACGGGAGAAGATACGCAGTATTTT.

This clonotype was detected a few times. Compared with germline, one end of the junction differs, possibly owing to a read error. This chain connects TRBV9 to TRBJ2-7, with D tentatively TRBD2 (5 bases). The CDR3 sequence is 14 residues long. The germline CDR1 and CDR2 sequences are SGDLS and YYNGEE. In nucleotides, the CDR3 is TGTGCCAGCAGCGTAGGAGGACTCTCCCACGAGCAGTACTTC. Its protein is CASSVGGLSHEQYF.

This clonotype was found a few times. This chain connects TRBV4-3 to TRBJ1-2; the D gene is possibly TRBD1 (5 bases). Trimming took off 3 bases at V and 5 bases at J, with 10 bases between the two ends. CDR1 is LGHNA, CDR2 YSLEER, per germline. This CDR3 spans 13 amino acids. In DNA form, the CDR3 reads TGCGCCAGCAGCCACCTGGAGGGGTATGGCTACACCTTC. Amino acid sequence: CASSHLEGYGYTF.

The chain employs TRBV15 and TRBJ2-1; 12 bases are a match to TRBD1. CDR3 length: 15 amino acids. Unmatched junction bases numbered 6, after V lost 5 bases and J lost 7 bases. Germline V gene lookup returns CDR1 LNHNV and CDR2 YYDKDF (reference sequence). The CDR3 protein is CATSGTGGDPNEQFF. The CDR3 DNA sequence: TGTGCCACCAGCGGGACAGGGGGCGACCCGAATGAGCAGTTCTTC. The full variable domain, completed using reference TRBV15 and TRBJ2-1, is DAMVIQNPRYQVTQFGKPVTLSCSQTLNHNVMYWYQQKSSQAPKLLFHYYDKDFNNEADTPDNFQSRRPNTSFCFLDIRSPGLGDTAMYLCATSGTGGDPNEQFFGPGTRLTVL.

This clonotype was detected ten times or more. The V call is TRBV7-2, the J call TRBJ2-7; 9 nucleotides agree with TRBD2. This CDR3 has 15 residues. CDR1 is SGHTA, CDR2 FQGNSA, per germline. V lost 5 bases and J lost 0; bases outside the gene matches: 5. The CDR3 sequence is CASSLGGRGSYEQYF. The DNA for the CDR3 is TGTGCCAGCAGCCTCGGCGGGAGGGGCTCCTACGAGCAGTACTTC. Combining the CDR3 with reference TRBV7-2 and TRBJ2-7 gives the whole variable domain GAGVSQSPSNKVTEKGKDVELRCDPISGHTALYWYRQSLGQGLEFLIYFQGNSAPDKSGLPSDRFSAERTGGSVSTLTIQRTQQEDSAVYLCASSLGGRGSYEQYFGPGTRLTVT.

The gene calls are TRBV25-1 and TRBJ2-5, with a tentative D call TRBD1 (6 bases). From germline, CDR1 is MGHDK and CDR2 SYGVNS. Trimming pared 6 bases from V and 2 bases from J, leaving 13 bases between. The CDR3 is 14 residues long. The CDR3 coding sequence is TGTGCCAGCAGGGACAGCTATGTGCAAGAGACCCAGTACTTC. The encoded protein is CASRDSYVQETQYF.

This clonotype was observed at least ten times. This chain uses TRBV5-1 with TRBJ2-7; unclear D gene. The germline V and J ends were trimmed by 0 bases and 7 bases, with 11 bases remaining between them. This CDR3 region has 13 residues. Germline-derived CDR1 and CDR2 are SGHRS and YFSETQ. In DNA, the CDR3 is TGCGCCAGCAGCTTGGGATTGGAAGGGGAGCAGTACTTC. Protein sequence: CASSLGLEGEQYF.

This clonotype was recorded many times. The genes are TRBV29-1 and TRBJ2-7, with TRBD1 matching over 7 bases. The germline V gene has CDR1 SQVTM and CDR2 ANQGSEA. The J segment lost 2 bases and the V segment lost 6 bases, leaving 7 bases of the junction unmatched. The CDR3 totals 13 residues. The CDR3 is CSVRQGATYEQYF. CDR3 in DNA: TGCAGCGTACGACAGGGCGCGACCTACGAGCAGTACTTC.

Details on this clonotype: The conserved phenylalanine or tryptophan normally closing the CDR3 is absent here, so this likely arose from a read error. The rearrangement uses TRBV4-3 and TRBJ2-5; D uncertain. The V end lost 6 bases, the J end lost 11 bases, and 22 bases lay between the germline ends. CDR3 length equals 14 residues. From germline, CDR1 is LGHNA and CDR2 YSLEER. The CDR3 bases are TGCGCCAGCAGTCTAATTGAAGACTCGGCGGAGCAGTACTTA. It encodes CASSLIEDSAEQYL.

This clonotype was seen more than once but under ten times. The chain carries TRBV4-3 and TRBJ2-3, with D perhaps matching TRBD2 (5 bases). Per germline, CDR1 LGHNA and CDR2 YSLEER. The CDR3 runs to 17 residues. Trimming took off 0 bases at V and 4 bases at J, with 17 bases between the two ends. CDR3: CASSQDRAGEESDTQYF. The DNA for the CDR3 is TGCGCCAGCAGCCAAGATAGGGCGGGTGAGGAGTCAGATACGCAGTATTTT.

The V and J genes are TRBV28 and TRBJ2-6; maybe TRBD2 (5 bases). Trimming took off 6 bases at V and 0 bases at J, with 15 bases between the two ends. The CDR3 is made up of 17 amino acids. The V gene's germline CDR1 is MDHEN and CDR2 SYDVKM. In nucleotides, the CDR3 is TGTGCCAGCAGGCTGCGGGCCCCTAACTCTGGGGCCAACGTCCTGACTTTC. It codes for CASRLRAPNSGANVLTF.

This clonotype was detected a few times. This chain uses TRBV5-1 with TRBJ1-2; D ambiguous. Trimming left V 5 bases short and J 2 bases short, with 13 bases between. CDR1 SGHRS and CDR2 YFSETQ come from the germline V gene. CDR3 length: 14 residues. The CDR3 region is CASSIGRRNYGYTF. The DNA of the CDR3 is TGCGCCAGCAGTATTGGGCGAAGAAACTATGGCTACACCTTC.

CDR3 sequence reads: CAVDGAHTGELFF. CDR3 sequence (DNA): TGTGCCGTTGACGGGGCCCACACCGGGGAGCTGTTTTTT. This rearrangement joins TRBV7-7 to TRBJ2-2; tentatively, D is TRBD1 or TRBD2 (5 bases each). CDR1 is SSHAT, CDR2 FNYEAQ, per germline (reference sequence). Trimming left V 11 bases short and J 3 bases short, with 13 bases between. The CDR3 has 13 amino acids.

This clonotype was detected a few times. The CDR3 DNA reads as TGTGCCAGCAGCTTAGGAGTCCAATCTAGCACAGATACGCAGTATTTT. Amino acid sequence: CASSLGVQSSTDTQYF. The rearrangement uses TRBV7-9 and TRBJ2-3; no clear D. The V end lost 1 base, the J end lost 0 bases, and 11 bases lay between the germline ends. Germline V gene sequence: CDR1 SEHNR, CDR2 FQNEAQ (reference sequence). This CDR3 spans 16 amino acids.

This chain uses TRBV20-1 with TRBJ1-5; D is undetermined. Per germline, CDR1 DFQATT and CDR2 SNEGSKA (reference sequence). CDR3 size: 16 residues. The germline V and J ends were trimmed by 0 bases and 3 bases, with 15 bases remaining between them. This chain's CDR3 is CSARDRRHGYNQPQHF. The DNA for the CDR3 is TGCAGTGCTAGAGATCGTCGGCACGGATACAATCAGCCCCAGCATTTT.